This T cell receptor (beta chain) was retrieved from a study of early T cells in non-severe SARS-CoV-2 infection. For this clonotype: One end of the junction varies from germline; a read error may be responsible.

This CDR3 has 13 residues. Per germline, CDR1 SQVTM and CDR2 ANQGSEA. MiXCR was run by TCRdb on the 5' RACE reads, yielding one entry per CDR3 protein. The data contain 55,000 to 75,000 distinct CDR3 sequences, under 10% of them singletons. Sequencing used whole blood. The chain joins TRBV29-1 to TRBJ1-3; a weak D match, TRBD1 (5 bases). This clonotype originated in an adult who was a healthcare worker with PCR-confirmed SARS-CoV-2 infection or an uninfected control (not recorded which). The CDR3: CSVSLGRGDTIYF. The CDR3 bases are TGCAGCGTGAGTCTGGGACGTGGAGACACCATATATTTT. Based on the CDR3 plus reference TRBV29-1 and TRBJ1-3, the full variable domain is SAVISQKPSRDICQRGTSLTIQCQVDSQVTMMFWYRQQPGQSLTLIATANQGSEATYESGFVIDKFPISRPNLTFSTLTVSNMSPEDSSIYLCSVSLGRGDTIYFGEGSWLTVV.